Listed below are T cell receptor beta chains from one sample, sequenced in a study of graft-versus-host responses after intestinal transplantation. Their antigen targets remain unknown. Generated by immunoSEQ multiplex PCR, the TCRdb table keeps only in-frame clones and is missing some. The sample contains just under 90,000 clones, 83% of which appear only once. The sample in question was unstimulated CD8+ T cells sorted from spleen or lymph node cells, obtained before intestinal transplant. These receptors were taken from a human donor who received an intestinal transplant. CDR3s include the opening cysteine and the closing phenylalanine or tryptophan. The order of the fields is D gene, V gene, clone size, J gene, CDR3 DNA, CDR3 protein. The D gene is left open where the match is weak. Clone size is not always given. Where it is, it says once, few, many or a class for expanded clones.

NA	TRBV4-1	NA	TRBJ2-1	TGCGCCAGCAGCCAGTCGGGGACTGCTCACAATGAGCAGTTCTTC	CASSQSGTAHNEQFF
NA	TRBV2	once	TRBJ2-1	TGTGCCAGCAGTGAGTCAACTAGCCGTGAGCAGTTCTTC	CASSESTSREQFF
NA	TRBV4-1	few	TRBJ2-6	TGCGCCAGCAGCCACCCACGCGGCCAGCCCGGCGTCTCTGGGGCCAACGTCCTGACTTTC	CASSHPRGQPGVSGANVLTF
TRBD1	TRBV5-4	NA	TRBJ2-1	TGTGCCAGCAGCTCCGGGACAGCTGTCTACAATGAGCAGTTCTTC	CASSSGTAVYNEQFF
NA	TRBV7-9	NA	TRBJ2-7	TGTGCCAGCAGCTTAGGCACTTACGAGCAGTACTTC	CASSLGTYEQYF
TRBD1	TRBV5-5	NA	TRBJ1-1	TGTGCCAGCAGCCTAGGGACAGGGTTGACTGAAGCTTTCTTT	CASSLGTGLTEAFF
NA	TRBV5-6	NA	TRBJ2-7	TGTGCCAGCAGCTTGAGGCTAGAGCACTACGAGCAGTACTTC	CASSLRLEHYEQYF
NA	TRBV5-6	NA	TRBJ1-2	TGTGCCAGCACCCAGACATCCGGAAGCTATGGCTACACCTTC	CASTQTSGSYGYTF
TRBD1	TRBV9	NA	TRBJ1-5	TGTGCCAGCAGCCCAACTCAGGGGGCCGGGCAGCCCCAGCATTTT	CASSPTQGAGQPQHF
TRBD2	TRBV28	NA	TRBJ2-2	TGTGCCAGCACGATCCTAGCGGGAATCGGGGAGCTGTTTTTT	CASTILAGIGELFF
NA	TRBV11-3	NA	TRBJ1-1	TGTGCCAGCAGCCCACCCCTTTGGGAAGCTTTCTTT	CASSPPLWEAFF
NA	TRBV4-1	NA	TRBJ2-1	TGCGCCAGTTCAAGTCCAGGGGGGGCCTATGAGCAGTTCTTC	CASSSPGGAYEQFF
TRBD2	TRBV4-2	few	TRBJ2-2	TGTGCCAGCAGCCAAGCCGGGGGGGTCACCGGGGAGCTGTTTTTT	CASSQAGGVTGELFF
TRBD1	TRBV11-2	NA	TRBJ2-3	TGTGCCAGCTCGTTTACAGGGGCTAGGACAGATACGCAGTATTTT	CASSFTGARTDTQYF
TRBD2	TRBV4-1	NA	TRBJ2-7	TGCGCCAGCAGCCAAGAGGCGGGAGGCTCCTACGAGCAGTACTTC	CASSQEAGGSYEQYF
TRBD1	TRBV18	NA	TRBJ2-2	TGTGCCAGCTCACCATCTACAGGGGACGCTATCACCGGGGAGCTGTTTTTT	CASSPSTGDAITGELFF
TRBD2	TRBV28	NA	TRBJ2-7	TGTGCCAGCAGTCCTAGGAGGGGACTAGCGTCCTACGAGCAGTACTTC	CASSPRRGLASYEQYF
NA	TRBV5-1	once	TRBJ2-3	TGCGCCAGCAGCTTGGAGGGGCGCATGGATACGCAGTATTTT	CASSLEGRMDTQYF
NA	TRBV9	NA	TRBJ2-3	TGTGCCAGCAGCGTCGGGGGACATCTACGCACAGATACGCAGTATTTT	CASSVGGHLRTDTQYF
NA	TRBV5-1	NA	TRBJ1-1	TGCGCCAGCCGGGATGCCAGAGAGAACACTGAAGCTTTCTTT	CASRDARENTEAFF
NA	TRBV7-2	NA	TRBJ2-1	TGTGCCAGCAGCGCCCTTGAGGGAAATGAGCAGTTCTTC	CASSALEGNEQFF
NA	TRBV28	NA	TRBJ2-1	TGTGCCAGCAGTTTTCGCGGGGCGGACAATGAGCAGTTCTTC	CASSFRGADNEQFF
NA	TRBV4-1	NA	TRBJ1-6	TGCGCCAGCAGCCAAATCCACCCTAGTACCTATAATTCACCCCTCCACTTT	CASSQIHPSTYNSPLHF
TRBD2	TRBV7-6	NA	TRBJ2-7	TGTGCCAGCAGCTCTAGCGGGGGCCAGGGGGAGCAGTACTTC	CASSSSGGQGEQYF
TRBD1	TRBV10-2	NA	TRBJ1-1	TGCGCCAGCACCGAAGGACAGGGCACTGAAGCTTTCTTT	CASTEGQGTEAFF
TRBD2	TRBV13	NA	TRBJ2-6	TGTGCCAGCAGCCCCCTGATGGCGGGAGGGCCGCCCTCTGGGGCCAACGTCCTGACTTTC	CASSPLMAGGPPSGANVLTF
NA	TRBV28	once	TRBJ2-4	TGTGCCAGCAGGACAAACGCTTACAAAAACATTCAGTACTTC	CASRTNAYKNIQYF
TRBD1	TRBV28	NA	TRBJ2-7	TGTGCCAGCAGTAGACAGGGGGCATCGGGCGAGCAGTACTTC	CASSRQGASGEQYF
TRBD1	TRBV9	NA	TRBJ2-7	TGTGCCAGCAGCGGACAGGGGGACGAGCAGTACTTC	CASSGQGDEQYF